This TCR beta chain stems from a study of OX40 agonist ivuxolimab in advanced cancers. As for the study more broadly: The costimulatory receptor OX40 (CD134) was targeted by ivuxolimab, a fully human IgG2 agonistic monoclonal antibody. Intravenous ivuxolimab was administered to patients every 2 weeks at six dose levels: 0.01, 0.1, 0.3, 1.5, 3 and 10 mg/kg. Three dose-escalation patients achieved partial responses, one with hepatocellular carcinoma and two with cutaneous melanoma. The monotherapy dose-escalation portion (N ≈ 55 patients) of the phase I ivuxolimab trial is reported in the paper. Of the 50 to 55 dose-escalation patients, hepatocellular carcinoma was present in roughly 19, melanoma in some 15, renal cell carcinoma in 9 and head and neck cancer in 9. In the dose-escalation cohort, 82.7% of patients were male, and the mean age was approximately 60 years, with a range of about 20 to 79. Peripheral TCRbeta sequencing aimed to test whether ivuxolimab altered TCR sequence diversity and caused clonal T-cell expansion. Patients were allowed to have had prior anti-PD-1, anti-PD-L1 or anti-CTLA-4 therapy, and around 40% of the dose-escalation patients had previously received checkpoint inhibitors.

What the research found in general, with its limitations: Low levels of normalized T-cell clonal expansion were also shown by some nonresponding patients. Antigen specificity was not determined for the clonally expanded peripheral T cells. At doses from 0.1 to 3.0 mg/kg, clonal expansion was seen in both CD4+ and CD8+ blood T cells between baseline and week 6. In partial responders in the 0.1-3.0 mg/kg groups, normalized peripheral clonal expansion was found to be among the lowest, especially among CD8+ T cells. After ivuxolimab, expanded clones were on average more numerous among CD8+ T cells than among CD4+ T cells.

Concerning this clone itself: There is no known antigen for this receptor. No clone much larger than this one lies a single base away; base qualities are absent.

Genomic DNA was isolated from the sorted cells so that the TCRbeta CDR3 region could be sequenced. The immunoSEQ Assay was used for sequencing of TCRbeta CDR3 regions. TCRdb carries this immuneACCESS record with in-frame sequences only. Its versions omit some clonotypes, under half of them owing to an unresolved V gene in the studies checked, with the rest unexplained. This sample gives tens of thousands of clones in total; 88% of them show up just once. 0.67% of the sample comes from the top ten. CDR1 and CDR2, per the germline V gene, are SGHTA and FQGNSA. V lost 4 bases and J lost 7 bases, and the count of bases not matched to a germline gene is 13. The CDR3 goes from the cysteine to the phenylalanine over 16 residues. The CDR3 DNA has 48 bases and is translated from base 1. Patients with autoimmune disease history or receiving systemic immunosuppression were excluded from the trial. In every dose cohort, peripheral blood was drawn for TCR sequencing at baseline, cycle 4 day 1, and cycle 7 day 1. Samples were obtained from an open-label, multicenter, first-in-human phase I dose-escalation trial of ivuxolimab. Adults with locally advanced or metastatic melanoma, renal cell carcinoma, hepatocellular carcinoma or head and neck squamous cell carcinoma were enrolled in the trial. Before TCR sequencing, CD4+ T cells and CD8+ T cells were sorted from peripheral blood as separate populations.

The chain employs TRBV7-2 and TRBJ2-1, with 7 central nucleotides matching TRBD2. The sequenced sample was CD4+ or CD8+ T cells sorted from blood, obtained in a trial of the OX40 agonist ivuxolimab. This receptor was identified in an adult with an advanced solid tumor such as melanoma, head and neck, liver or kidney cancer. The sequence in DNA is TGTGCCAGCAGCTCGACAGTTACTTGGGGGGGAAATGAGCAGTTCTTC. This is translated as CASSSTVTWGGNEQFF.